This entry concerns a single T cell receptor beta chain. Its antigen remains unidentified. Constant-region reverse primers amplified full-length variable regions, followed by semi-nested Nested Universal Primer A PCR. Each CDR3 protein is one row after TCRdb ran MiXCR on the 5' RACE reads. The table has 6,500 to 7,000 distinct CDR3 sequences, roughly half seen once; the top ten hold less than 4%. Overall study results and limits: Tumor Treg TCRs overlapped most with tumor naive CD4+ cells.

V dropped 5 bases and J dropped 4 bases, with 12 bases sitting between them. This CDR3 contains 13 residues. Germline loops: CDR1 SGHVT, CDR2 SQSDAQ. The rearrangement joins TRBV7-4 to TRBJ2-7; weak D call: TRBD2 (5 bases). Material: naive CD4+ T cells sorted from a lymph node. Sample subset: naive CD4+ T cells, CD4+CD45RA+CD25-. The receptor's source is a female donor with breast cancer. CDR3 in DNA: TGTGCCAGCAGCGTAGAGGAGGTGTACGAGCAGTACTTC. This translates into CASSVEEVYEQYF.